The subject of this entry is one TCR beta chain. Its antigen is not identified. This CDR3 is 18 amino acids long. Germline V gene lookup returns CDR1 SGHAT and CDR2 FQNNGV. V was clipped by 1 base and J by 0 bases; unmatched bases: 9. The data are from a study of blood T cells in healthy people across ages. Alongside a J-beta primer mix, a sample-barcoded 5' primer served in a second PCR lasting about 7 to 11 cycles. TCRdb ran MiXCR on the 5' RACE reads and lists one entry per CDR3 protein. Counted here are 1.5 million or so distinct CDR3 sequences, around 39% occurring once; the ten biggest clones make up roughly 8.2%. The study's findings and limits: The unknown donor CMV status may have confounded expanded clonotype changes. Per million T cells, TCR beta diversity dropped about linearly as age rose. Samples with more naive T cells showed higher observed beta diversity.

Peripheral blood was drawn, ten milliliters per donor. This TCR derives from a woman aged 18-30 years in good health. V usage is TRBV11-2 and J usage is TRBJ2-5; 9 bases are a match to TRBD2. The sequencing input was blood. For the CDR3, the DNA is TGTGCCAGCAGCTTAGGATCTAGCGGGGTGGAGTACCAAGAGACCCAGTACTTC. It yields the protein CASSLGSSGVEYQETQYF.